This T cell receptor beta chain is from a study of cytomegalovirus exposure and HLA in healthy donors. A few counts support this clone. Its antigen is undetermined. Germline V gene sequence: CDR1 SGHNT, CDR2 YYREEE (reference sequence). CDR3 length: 16 amino acids. Trimming took off 5 bases at V and 0 bases at J, with 17 bases between the two ends. 13 Jbeta primers and 60 Vbeta primers were used for the PCR. Produced via immunoSEQ multiplex PCR; TCRdb's table is partial and in-frame only. The sample gives about 110,000 clones, about 74% of which show up once; 4.8% is in the top ten. Overall study findings and caveats: Being productive about 87% or about 30% of the time was typical of most TCR beta V segments in an earlier analysis. In all likelihood, a cluster of highly shared sequence variants was a sequencing artifact.

Sequenced sample: PBMCs. The chain recombines TRBV5-4 with TRBJ1-1; D perhaps matches TRBD1 (6 bases). The TCR was taken from a man aged 25-45 years in good health and CMV-seropositive. CDR3 nucleotide sequence: TGTGCCAGCAGGGGAATGGAGGGGGGGATGAACACTGAAGCTTTCTTT. Its protein is CASRGMEGGMNTEAFF.